The rows below give T cell receptor beta chains drawn from one sample of a study of T cells in Graves' hyperthyroidism and ophthalmopathy. TCRdb redid the calling of the multiplex PCR reads with MiXCR, one entry per CDR3 protein. Of over 700,000 distinct CDR3 sequences in the sample, about 17% are singletons; the top ten hold 16%. Material: blood. Receptors were obtained from a woman between 50 and 59 years old with Graves' hyperthyroidism that later progressed to Graves' ophthalmopathy. CDR3s include the opening cysteine and the closing phenylalanine or tryptophan. The D gene is left open where the match is weak. Some rows mark clone size as missing; the rest say once, few, many or name a class of expanded clone.

abundance	v_gene	len	d_gene	j_gene	CDR3nt	CDR3aa
-	TRBV29-1	13	TRBD1	TRBJ2-5	TGCAGCGTGGGACAGGAAGCCCAAGAGACCCAGTACTTC	CSVGQEAQETQYF
many	TRBV3-1	15	TRBD1	TRBJ2-7	TGTGCCAGCAGCCAAGAGCAGGGGGCAGGGAACGAGCAGTACTTC	CASSQEQGAGNEQYF
-	TRBV19	15	-	TRBJ2-3	TGTGCCAGTAGTCTTAGACCGACTAGCACAGATACGCAGTATTTT	CASSLRPTSTDTQYF
-	TRBV20-1	13	-	TRBJ2-5	TGCAGTGCTAGGGTGGGGGATTGGGAGACCCAGTACTTC	CSARVGDWETQYF
-	TRBV27	14	-	TRBJ2-1	TGTGCCAGCACTGGGGACACGAACTACAGTGAGCAGTTCTTC	CASTGDTNYSEQFF
few	TRBV5-1	14	-	TRBJ1-4	TGCGCCAGCAGCCCCAACCGACAGAATGAAAAACTGTTTTTT	CASSPNRQNEKLFF
many	TRBV5-1	16	-	TRBJ1-1	TGCGCCAGCAGCTTGGCGCCAGGAGTCATGAACACTGAAGCTTTCTTT	CASSLAPGVMNTEAFF
many	TRBV13	14	-	TRBJ2-7	TGTGCCAGCAGCTCTACAGGGCGTGCCTACGAGCAGTACTTC	CASSSTGRAYEQYF
-	TRBV2	16	-	TRBJ1-3	TGTGCCAGCAGTGATTTAGTACGGAGCTCTGGAAACACCATATATTTT	CASSDLVRSSGNTIYF
-	TRBV19	15	-	TRBJ1-5	TGTGCCACCCTCACATCTTCGCGCAGCAATCAGCCCCAGCATTTT	CATLTSSRSNQPQHF
-	TRBV12-3/TRBV12-4	11	-	TRBJ2-7	TGTGCCAGCAGTTTTCAATGGGAGCAGTACTTC	CASSFQWEQYF
few	TRBV6-5	13	-	TRBJ1-6	TGTGCCAGCAGTTACTTAGGGGATTCACCCCTCCACTTT	CASSYLGDSPLHF
few	TRBV27	16	-	TRBJ2-2	TGTGCCAGCAGTTTAAGTATACAGCCGAACACCGGGGAGCTGTTTTTT	CASSLSIQPNTGELFF
-	TRBV12-3/TRBV12-4	15	-	TRBJ1-6	TGTGCCAGCAGTAGCCGGGCCGGACATAATTCACCCCTCCACTTT	CASSSRAGHNSPLHF
few	TRBV7-9	14	-	TRBJ2-3	TGTGCCAGCCTCTGGGGAGGATATACAGATACGCAGTATTTT	CASLWGGYTDTQYF
-	TRBV29-1	13	-	TRBJ2-7	TGCAGCGTCGTTGATACAGCTTCCTACGAGCAGTACTTC	CSVVDTASYEQYF
few	TRBV30	14	TRBD1	TRBJ1-4	TGTGCCTGGAGTGCTTCACCCCGGGACAGAAAACTGTTTTTT	CAWSASPRDRKLFF
many	TRBV20-1	16	-	TRBJ1-1	TGCAGTGCTGGAGGGGGGGGGGGAATGGTGAACACTGAAGCTTTCTTT	CSAGGGGGMVNTEAFF
many	TRBV11-1	15	TRBD1	TRBJ2-7	TGTGCCAGCAGCTTAGAAGGGACAGGGCCCTACGAGCAGTACTTC	CASSLEGTGPYEQYF
-	TRBV6-1	14	-	TRBJ1-2	TGTGCCAGCAGTGCCAACAGGGTTGACTATGGCTACACCTTC	CASSANRVDYGYTF
many	TRBV2	13	-	TRBJ2-3	TGTGCCAGCAGGGGCTCCATAGACGGTACGCAGTATTTT	CASRGSIDGTQYF
once	TRBV20-1	14	-	TRBJ1-5	TGCAGTGCTAGTTCGTGGCAGCAAAATCAGCCCCAGCATTTT	CSASSWQQNQPQHF
-	TRBV3-1	18	-	TRBJ2-4	TGTGCCAGCAGCCAAGAGTTTGGTGGGGTACTAGCCAAAAACATTCAGTACTTC	CASSQEFGGVLAKNIQYF
few	TRBV20-1	15	-	TRBJ1-5	TGCAGTGCTAGAGAGGCGACCCCCGGGAATCAGCCCCAGCATTTT	CSAREATPGNQPQHF
many	TRBV7-2	14	TRBD1	TRBJ2-1	TGTGCCAGCAGCCCAGGGACAGTAAACTATGAGCAGTTCTTC	CASSPGTVNYEQFF
-	TRBV29-1	11	-	TRBJ2-1	TGCAGCGTTGAGGGTCTCCGGGAGCAGTTCTTC	CSVEGLREQFF
-	TRBV2	16	-	TRBJ2-2	TGTGCCAGCAGTCTCCTAGGACAGAGAAACACCGGGGAGCTGTTTTTT	CASSLLGQRNTGELFF
-	TRBV5-1	16	-	TRBJ2-3	TGCGCCAGCAGCCCCTTGACAGGCCGCCTGGGAGATACGCAGTATTTT	CASSPLTGRLGDTQYF
many	TRBV7-2	15	TRBD1	TRBJ1-1	TGTGCCAGCAGCTTAGAAGGGACAGGGAACACTGAAGCTTTCTTT	CASSLEGTGNTEAFF
few	TRBV6-1	14	-	TRBJ2-2	TGTGCCAGTTCAGGGACCACGGGGGACGGGGAGCTGTTTTTT	CASSGTTGDGELFF
few	TRBV29-1	12	-	TRBJ2-1	TGCAGCGGTCTGACAGACTACAATGAGCAGTTCTTC	CSGLTDYNEQFF
few	TRBV2	13	-	TRBJ2-5	TGTGCCAGCGGGGGACTTATCCAAGAGACCCAGTACTTC	CASGGLIQETQYF
-	TRBV6-1	17	TRBD2	TRBJ2-1	TGTGCCAGCAGTCCGGGACTAGCGGGGGACCGCTACAATGAGCAGTTCTTC	CASSPGLAGDRYNEQFF
many	TRBV2	17	-	TRBJ2-7	TGTGCCAGCAGTGAAAAGCTGGGGTGGGGAAACCTCTACGAGCAGTACTTC	CASSEKLGWGNLYEQYF
-	TRBV14	19	-	TRBJ1-1	TGTGCCAGCAGCGACATAAGGGGCGTCTTCAGGGGTTGGAGCACTGAAGCTTTCTTT	CASSDIRGVFRGWSTEAFF
many	TRBV12-3/TRBV12-4	14	TRBD1	TRBJ1-2	TGTGCCAGCAGCCCAGGGGGTTTGGACTATGGCTACACCTTC	CASSPGGLDYGYTF
few	TRBV7-8	13	-	TRBJ2-5	TGTGCCAGCAGATCACCAGGGCGGGAGACCCAGTACTTC	CASRSPGRETQYF
-	TRBV12-3/TRBV12-4	13	-	TRBJ1-1	TGTGCCAGCAGTTTTTCGTTAGCCACTGAAGCTTTCTTT	CASSFSLATEAFF
-	TRBV5-4	14	-	TRBJ2-1	TGTGCCAGCAGCTTGGTAGGGGGGTTCAATGAGCAGTTCTTC	CASSLVGGFNEQFF
many	TRBV7-8	14	TRBD1	TRBJ1-1	TGTGCCAGCAGCCCACCGGGACAGAAGACTGAAGCTTTCTTT	CASSPPGQKTEAFF
many	TRBV6-1	14	-	TRBJ2-7	TGTGCCAGCAGTTCACCCCGCGAAACTTACGAGCAGTACTTC	CASSSPRETYEQYF
many	TRBV3-1	17	TRBD2	TRBJ2-3	TGTGCCAGCAGCCAAGATCCCCCGAGCGGGGGTGGTGTTACGCAGTATTTT	CASSQDPPSGGGVTQYF
few	TRBV30	13	-	TRBJ1-3	TGTGCCTGGACGATCGGGGGCGGAAACACCATATATTTT	CAWTIGGGNTIYF
many	TRBV5-1	15	-	TRBJ2-3	TGCGCCAGCAGCCTCGGACAGCCGCACACAGATACGCAGTATTTT	CASSLGQPHTDTQYF
-	TRBV15	13	TRBD2	TRBJ2-5	TGTGCCACAAGACTAGCGGGGGGAGAGACCCAGTACTTC	CATRLAGGETQYF
-	TRBV5-6	15	-	TRBJ1-1	TGTGCCAGCAGCTTTATTCTTGCTGGGGGGACTGAAGCTTTCTTT	CASSFILAGGTEAFF
many	TRBV7-6	17	TRBD2	TRBJ2-3	TGTGCCAGCAGCGAGTTGAGGAATAGCGGGTACACAGATACGCAGTATTTT	CASSELRNSGYTDTQYF
few	TRBV7-9	16	-	TRBJ1-2	TGTGCCAGCAGCTTCTCCTTGAGAACGGCGAACTATGGCTACACCTTC	CASSFSLRTANYGYTF
few	TRBV4-1	16	TRBD1	TRBJ1-1	TGCGCCAGCAGCCAAGACTCAGGGGGCAGTGACACTGAAGCTTTCTTT	CASSQDSGGSDTEAFF
-	TRBV16	16	-	TRBJ1-5	TGTGCCAGCAGCCAATCGGAATGGAGGGTGGACCAGCCCCAGCATTTT	CASSQSEWRVDQPQHF
few	TRBV18	15	TRBD1	TRBJ1-2	TGTGCCAGCTCACCGCCGCCGGGACAGGGGAAGAGCTACACCTTC	CASSPPPGQGKSYTF